This T cell receptor (beta chain) was recorded in a study of blood T cells in healthy people across ages. Study in general: Per two T cells, template switching captured roughly one barcoded beta molecule. The study, taken as a whole, reports: Long-lived and aged donors differed, with more naive CD4+ cells and higher diversity in the long-lived.

This clonotype was seen a handful of times. Antigen specificity is unknown. J gave up 7 bases and V 0 bases, and 11 bases lay outside the gene matches. The CDR3 loop spans 17 amino acids. Per germline, CDR1 LGHNA and CDR2 YSLEER. Sample-barcoded 5' priming and a J-beta primer mix drove a second PCR of roughly 6 to 12 cycles. One entry per CDR3 protein, called by TCRdb with MiXCR from the 5' RACE reads. The data contain 1.5 million to 2 million distinct CDR3 sequences, approximately 28% of them seen just once; the ten biggest clones take up 7.7%. Per-sample PBMC isolation yielded at least 6.5 million cells. Extracted total RNA amounted to at least 6 micrograms for each sample.

The chain carries TRBV4-3 and TRBJ2-2, with 7 bases aligning to TRBD2. This receptor was identified in a woman aged 25-40 years in good health. Sequencing was done on a sample of blood. CDR3 bases: TGCGCCAGCAGCCAAGATAAGAGCGGGACGAAGGGCGGGGAGCTGTTTTTT. It is translated as CASSQDKSGTKGGELFF.